The present TCR beta chain was sequenced within a study of blood T cells in healthy people across ages. Primed by a sample-barcoded 5' primer and a J-beta primer mix, a second PCR proceeded for 7 to 11 cycles. TCRdb itself ran the 5' RACE reads through MiXCR, one entry per CDR3 protein. The profile covers about 810,000 distinct CDR3 sequences, with around 34% appearing a single time and roughly 13% taken by the ten largest. In this sample, this clonotype turned up a few times. This CDR3 is built from 17 residues. V was cut by 6 bases and J by 2 bases, with 17 bases left in between. The source material was blood. The rearrangement links TRBV12-3 or TRBV12-4 to TRBJ1-6; D gene uncertain. This TCR came from a man between 18 and 29 years old in good health. The CDR3 nucleotides are TGTGCCAGCAGGAATCCAAGACCGGAGGCCTATAATTCACCCCTCCACTTT. Amino acids: CASRNPRPEAYNSPLHF.